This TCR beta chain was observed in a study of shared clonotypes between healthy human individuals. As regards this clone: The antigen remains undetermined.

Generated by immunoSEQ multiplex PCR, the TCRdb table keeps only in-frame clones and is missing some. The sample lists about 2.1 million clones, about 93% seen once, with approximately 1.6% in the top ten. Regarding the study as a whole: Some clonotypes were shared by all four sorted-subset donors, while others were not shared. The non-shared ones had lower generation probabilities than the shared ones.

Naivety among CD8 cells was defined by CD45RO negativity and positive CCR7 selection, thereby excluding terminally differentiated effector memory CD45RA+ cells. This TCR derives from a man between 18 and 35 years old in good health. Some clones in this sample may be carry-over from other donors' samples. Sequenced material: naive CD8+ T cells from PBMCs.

CDR3 in DNA: TGTGCCATCAGTGAGAGCCCAGTCGCCTCCTACGAGCAGTACTTC. This sequence encodes CAISESPVASYEQYF. The chain combines TRBV10-3 with TRBJ2-7; D unclear. The germline V gene encodes CDR1 ENHRY and CDR2 SYGVKD. CDR3 length: 15 residues. V lost 2 bases and J lost 0, with 11 bases in between.